The 17 T cell receptor beta chains below were found in one sample sequenced in a study of T cell responses to AZD1222 COVID-19 vaccine. The assay was immunoSEQ multiplex PCR, and TCRdb's table has in-frame clones only and misses some. Altogether 100,000 to 150,000 clones are present, 85% being singletons, with the ten largest covering around 4.4%. Here the sequenced sample was peripheral blood, taken 28 days after the second AZD1222 dose. The receptors originated from an adult who received the AZD1222 COVID-19 vaccine.

V gene TRBV6-1 combines with J gene TRBJ1-1; unclear D gene. V lost 0 bases, J lost 5 bases, and 13 bases lay in between. CDR1 is MNHNS, CDR2 SASEGT, per germline. The CDR3 extends over 15 amino acids. As DNA, the CDR3 is TGTGCCAGCAGTGAAGCGGAGGGATGGGGAACTGAAGCTTTCTTT. Translated, it gives CASSEAEGWGTEAFF.

In this sample, this clone turned up a few times. The genes are TRBV2 and TRBJ2-7, with 10 bases matching TRBD1. The CDR3 runs 19 residues. Germline V lookup: CDR1 SNHLY, CDR2 FYNNEI. The junction had 22 bases not matched to a gene; V was cut back by 6 bases and J by 5 bases. This chain's CDR3 is CASSLQGGETGGVRNEQYF. The CDR3 bases are TGTGCCAGCAGCCTACAAGGGGGTGAGACAGGGGGCGTAAGGAACGAGCAGTACTTC. Together with reference TRBV2 and TRBJ2-7, the CDR3 gives the full variable domain: EPEVTQTPSHQVTQMGQEVILRCVPISNHLYFYWYRQILGQKVEFLVSFYNNEISEKSEIFDDQFSVERPDGSNFTLKIRSTKLEDSAMYFCASSLQGGETGGVRNEQYFGPGTRLTVT.

This chain links TRBV19 with TRBJ2-7; perhaps TRBD1 as D (5 bases). Trimming took 3 bases from V and 3 from J, leaving 15 bases between them. Germline CDR1 is LNHDA and CDR2 is SQIVND (reference sequence). The CDR3 contains 15 residues. The CDR3 is CASSIRGQKIYEQYF. The CDR3 DNA follows: TGTGCCAGTAGTATCCGCGGACAAAAAATCTACGAGCAGTACTTC.

The chain combines TRBV19 with TRBJ1-2, with D perhaps matching TRBD1 (6 bases). V gave up 0 bases and J gave up 4 bases, with 12 bases separating them. The CDR3 is made up of 15 amino acids. The germline gives CDR1 LNHDA, CDR2 SQIVND (reference sequence). The CDR3 bases are TGTGCCAGTAGTATAGATCTCGGGGGCTCCTATGGCTACACCTTC. This codes for CASSIDLGGSYGYTF.

The chain has TRBV20-1 and TRBJ1-1, with 7 bases identical to TRBD1. CDR1 is DFQATT and CDR2 is SNEGSKA in the germline V gene (reference sequence). V lost 6 bases to trimming and J lost 7 bases; unmatched junction nucleotides: 5. This CDR3 has 11 residues. CDR3 in DNA: TGCAGTGCCCCCCGGACAGGTGAAGCTTTCTTT. It translates to CSAPRTGEAFF.

The count of this clone is one. One end of the junction is discordant with germline, which a read error may explain. The rearrangement uses TRBV7-9 and TRBJ2-7; no definite D call. The CDR3 consists of 13 residues. The germline V gene has CDR1 SEHNR and CDR2 FQNEAQ (reference sequence). CDR3 region: CASGLAAATEQYF. DNA of the CDR3: TGTGCCAGCGGCTTGGCGGCAGCGACCGAGCAGTACTTC.

The chain combines TRBV29-1 with TRBJ1-1, with D maybe TRBD1 (5 bases). Germline CDR1 SQVTM, CDR2 ANQGSEA. The V gene lost 4 bases and the J gene lost 3 bases, with 15 bases spanning the gap. This CDR3 has 14 residues. The CDR3 DNA sequence: TGCAGCGTTGTTAGGCAGGGAGTTGACACTGAAGCTTTCTTT. It translates to CSVVRQGVDTEAFF.

The chain recombines TRBV6-1 with TRBJ2-5, with 10 bases identical to TRBD1. Germline V gene lookup returns CDR1 MNHNS and CDR2 SASEGT. This CDR3 has 13 residues. The trim removed 8 bases at V and 2 bases at J, leaving 2 bases unmatched. The CDR3 region has the DNA TGTGCCAGCGACAGGGGGCAACAAGAGACCCAGTACTTC. It translates to CASDRGQQETQYF.

This CDR3 reads CASSYHRDPSTDTQYF. In DNA, the CDR3 is TGTGCCAGCAGTTATCACCGGGACCCGAGCACAGATACGCAGTATTTT. This chain uses TRBV6-2 or TRBV6-3 with TRBJ2-3, with D possibly called TRBD1 or TRBD2 (5 bases each). Trimming removed 3 bases from V and 0 bases from J, with 13 bases in between. The CDR3 is 16 amino acids. Germline CDR1 reads MNHEY; CDR2 reads SVGEGT.

This rearrangement joins TRBV27 to TRBJ2-2; D gene ambiguous. The V gene lost 5 bases and the J gene lost 5 bases, with 21 bases spanning the gap. Germline CDR1 reads MNHEY; CDR2 reads SMNVEV (reference sequence). The CDR3 consists of 17 residues. The CDR3 spells CASSLLTPVGSTGELFF. For the CDR3, the DNA is TGTGCCAGCAGTCTCCTCACGCCTGTCGGCTCGACCGGGGAGCTGTTTTTT.

The CDR3 sequence is CASSLIPGHEQFF. CDR3 in DNA: TGTGCCAGCAGTTTAATCCCGGGCCATGAGCAGTTCTTC. The chain carries TRBV12-3 or TRBV12-4 and TRBJ2-1; D call uncertain. Trimming took off 2 bases at V and 8 bases at J, with 10 bases between the two ends. The CDR3 has 13 residues.

The genes are TRBV20-1 and TRBJ1-2; 7 nucleotides match TRBD1. Germline CDR1 and CDR2: DFQATT and SNEGSKA (reference sequence). CDR3 length: 11 residues. CDR3 bases: TGCAGACCCGACAGGGCGGATGGCTACACCTTC. Amino acids: CRPDRADGYTF.

The chain combines TRBV12-3 or TRBV12-4 with TRBJ1-1; no definite D call. There are 13 residues in the CDR3. V shed 3 bases and J shed 7 bases, with 12 bases lying between them. For the CDR3, the DNA is TGTGCCAGCAGTTTCCTGTCAGGACTTGAAGCTTTCTTT. As protein: CASSFLSGLEAFF.

The J gene is TRBJ1-1, the V gene TRBV15, with TRBD1 identical over 8 bases. Germline assignment: CDR1 LNHNV and CDR2 YYDKDF (reference sequence). The CDR3 runs to 13 residues. Trimming took 1 base from V and 11 from J; bases not matched to a gene: 6. The CDR3 nucleotides are TGTGCCACCAGCAGAGCTGGACAGGGTGGGGCTTTCTTT. It encodes CATSRAGQGGAFF.

The CDR3 sequence is CASSEFRGRQSNNEQFF. Here the CDR3 DNA reads TGTGCCAGCAGTGAATTCCGAGGTCGCCAGTCGAACAATGAGCAGTTCTTC. The V and J genes are TRBV25-1 and TRBJ2-1; D not certain. The CDR3 runs 17 residues. Germline CDR1 is MGHDK and CDR2 is SYGVNS. The V and J ends lost 1 base and 5 bases respectively, with 18 bases between them.

This clone showed up just a few times. The rearrangement joins TRBV10-3 to TRBJ1-4, with a weak D call TRBD1 (6 bases). CDR1 ENHRY and CDR2 SYGVKD come from the germline V gene. Deletions cut 5 bases from V and 5 bases from J, with 12 bases between. The CDR3 contains 14 residues. This chain's CDR3 is CAISRDTGNEKLFF. CDR3 nucleotide sequence: TGTGCCATCAGTCGGGACACCGGAAATGAAAAACTGTTTTTT.

V and J are TRBV2 and TRBJ1-4; TRBD1 matches 7 bases. Germline values: CDR1 SNHLY, CDR2 FYNNEI. The CDR3 is 15 amino acids. V shed 5 bases, J shed 8 bases, and the junction held 11 bases outside the gene matches. CDR3 amino acids: CASSPNRGSEEKLFF. As DNA, the CDR3 is TGTGCCAGCAGTCCCAACAGGGGTAGTGAAGAAAAACTGTTTTTT.